The present T cell receptor beta chain was sequenced within a study of glioma-infiltrating T cells. The germline CDR1 and CDR2 sequences are MNHNY and SVGAGI (reference sequence). This CDR3 is built from 16 residues. Using RNA template, CDR3s of TCR alpha and beta were amplified with iRepertoire arm-PCR. TCRdb reprocessed the multiplex PCR reads via MiXCR and lists one record per CDR3 protein. The repertoire includes approximately 110,000 distinct CDR3 sequences, around 23% of them detected once, and about 15% sits in the top ten. As regards this clonotype: No antigen is known for it. Just one base apart from a much larger clone, this may be a read error.

Study observations and caveats: Non-neoplastic patients had below-expected tissue-blood divergence, while all gliomas exceeded expectation.

The TCR was taken from a human donor with low-grade glioma or glioblastoma, undergoing nonglioma brain surgery, or in good health (not recorded which). V usage is TRBV6-6 and J usage is TRBJ1-6; no firm D call. Sequenced input: glioma tissue, nonneoplastic brain tissue, or PBMCs (not recorded which). CDR3 in DNA: TGTACCAGCAGTTATTCGGGTGGGGATTTAGGTTCACCCCTCCACTTT. This translates into CTSSYSGGDLGSPLHF.